The 11 T cell receptor beta chains listed next were all sequenced from one sample in a study of blood T cell repertoires in COVID-19. The repertoire was sequenced with immunoSEQ multiplex PCR; TCRdb's copy has only in-frame clones and lacks some. This sample has about 220,000 clones; 70% to 85% occur once, and the top ten carry 14% to 15%. Material: PBMCs or T cells enriched from blood (not recorded which). Receptor source: a middle-aged man who had recovered from COVID-19.

This clone appeared a few times. This chain links TRBV12-3 or TRBV12-4 with TRBJ1-4, with 7 bases identical to TRBD1. V lost 3 bases and J lost 8; bases outside the gene matches: 3. This CDR3 contains 13 residues. The CDR3 loop is CASSLRGREKLFF. CDR3 in DNA: TGTGCCAGCAGTTTGAGGGGGCGAGAAAAACTGTTTTTT.

V gene TRBV11-2 combines with J gene TRBJ2-3, with 8 bases lining up with TRBD1. Germline assignment: CDR1 SGHAT and CDR2 FQNNGV. The CDR3 length is 14 residues. Trimming at V came to 3 bases and at J to 2 bases, leaving 1 base not matched to a gene. This CDR3 is CASSLDRVTDTQYF. CDR3 bases: TGTGCCAGCAGCTTGGACAGGGTCACAGATACGCAGTATTTT. Complete variable domain (other parts from reference TRBV11-2 and TRBJ2-3): EAGVAQSPRYKIIEKRQSVAFWCNPISGHATLYWYQQILGQGPKLLIQFQNNGVVDDSQLPKDRFSAERLKGVDSTLKIQPAKLEDSAVYLCASSLDRVTDTQYFGPGTRLTVL.

The rearrangement uses TRBV7-9 and TRBJ1-2; D gene uncertain. Looked up from germline, CDR1 is SEHNR and CDR2 is FQNEAQ (reference sequence). The CDR3 consists of 14 residues. V dropped 1 base and J dropped 4 bases, with 10 bases sitting between them. The CDR3 protein is CASSLGGAVYGYTF. In DNA, the CDR3 is TGTGCCAGCAGCTTAGGAGGAGCTGTCTATGGCTACACCTTC.

The chain couples TRBV10-3 to TRBJ1-2; the D is unclear. The V gene lost 10 bases and the J gene lost 4 bases, with 16 bases spanning the gap. This CDR3 region has 13 residues. Germline values: CDR1 ENHRY, CDR2 SYGVKD. CDR3 region: CASIGDLGYGYTF. The CDR3 nucleotides read TGTGCCAGCATCGGGGATCTAGGCTATGGCTACACCTTC.

The chain joins TRBV21-1 to TRBJ1-6; the listed D gene, TRBD1, was not tested against the DNA. TRBV21-1 is noted as a pseudogene. This CDR3 region has 14 residues. CDR3 amino acids: CASSWTGFNSPLHF. The CDR3 nucleotides read TGTGCCAGCAGTTGGACAGGCTTTAATTCACCCCTCCACTTT.

The J gene is TRBJ2-1, the V gene TRBV21-1; no check of the table's D call, TRBD2, against the DNA was made. TRBV21-1 is assigned pseudogene status. This CDR3 region has 21 residues. The CDR3 DNA sequence: TGTGCCAGCAGCAAAGAGTCCTCGACTAGCGGGAGGGCCCAGGGTAACAATGAGCAGTTCTTC. The encoded protein is CASSKESSTSGRAQGNNEQFF.

V usage is TRBV7-3 and J usage is TRBJ2-6; 8 bases are shared with TRBD1. CDR3 size: 19 residues. The junction had 13 bases not matched to a gene; V was cut back by 5 bases and J by 1 base. Germline CDR1 SGHTA, CDR2 FQGTGA. CDR3 sequence (DNA): TGTGCCAGCAGCCAAGCACCTTACAGGGGGGCGTCTGGGGCCAACGTCCTGACTTTC. It yields the protein CASSQAPYRGASGANVLTF.

J is TRBJ1-1 and V is TRBV6-5; D is unclear. With 0 bases removed from V and 0 bases from J, the gap between germline ends came to 8 bases. The CDR3 totals 15 residues. Germline values: CDR1 MNHEY, CDR2 SVGAGI. CDR3 sequence reads: CASSYSHELNTEAFF. The CDR3 nucleotides read TGTGCCAGCAGTTACTCCCATGAGCTGAACACTGAAGCTTTCTTT.

The rearrangement uses TRBV3-1 (or the pseudogene TRBV3-2) and TRBJ1-6, with TRBD1 identical over 7 bases. The length of the CDR3 is 15 residues. CDR1 is LGHDT, CDR2 YNNKEL, per germline (reference sequence). J was trimmed by 2 bases and V by 6 bases; bases with no gene match: 4. In DNA form, the CDR3 reads TGTGCCAGCAGACCCGACAGGGCCTATAATTCACCCCTCCACTTT. Translating gives CASRPDRAYNSPLHF.

The gene calls are TRBV9 and TRBJ2-1, with no clear D. The CDR3 consists of 17 residues. CDR1 and CDR2 (germline): SGDLS, YYNGEE. Deletions cut 4 bases from V and 0 bases from J, with 17 bases between. CDR3 nucleotides: TGTGCCAGCAGCCCTTCCGGAGCGAGGAGCTCCTACAATGAGCAGTTCTTC. It yields the protein CASSPSGARSSYNEQFF.

The chain links TRBV19 to TRBJ2-1; 7 nucleotides match TRBD2. CDR1 is LNHDA, CDR2 SQIVND, per germline (reference sequence). The CDR3 spans 16 residues. J was trimmed by 4 bases and V by 4 bases; bases with no gene match: 10. This CDR3 reads CASSTTWGGAYNEQFF. The CDR3 DNA is TGTGCCAGTAGTACCACATGGGGGGGAGCGTACAATGAGCAGTTCTTC.